This T cell receptor beta chain was observed in a study of T cell repertoires in cytomegalovirus infection. Study in general: CMV epitopes in the study were HLA-C-restricted (recently identified) and HLA-B-restricted (well studied). From public TCR beta signatures came an indication of both CMV infection and matching HLA type.

A word on this clonotype: Its target is not known.

Findings and caveats of the study: Cumulative frequency of public TCR beta families picked out carriers of CMV plus the relevant HLA. Dominant in the ex vivo response were TCR beta clonotypes restricted by HLA-C and specific for CMV.

CDR1 is SEHNR and CDR2 is FQNEAQ in the germline V gene (reference sequence). J was trimmed by 5 bases and V by 3 bases; bases with no gene match: 4. The CDR3 runs 14 residues. Each CDR3 protein is one row after TCRdb ran MiXCR on the reads. The data show around 750,000 distinct CDR3 sequences, over 25% seen once. The V gene is TRBV7-9, the J gene TRBJ1-2, with 9 bases lining up with TRBD1. The source was cultured CD8+ T cells from PBMCs, collected from culture after CMV antigen stimulation. This receptor was identified in a human donor in good health (CMV status not recorded). Some clones in this sample may be carry-over from other donors' samples. The DNA of the CDR3 is TGTGCCAGCAGCTTCTGGACAGGGGATTATGGCTACACCTTC. Its protein is CASSFWTGDYGYTF.